Described below is a single T cell receptor (beta chain) sequence and its context. The data derive from a study of tumor and adjacent non-tumor tissue in lung cancer. This sample's RNA came from whole unsorted tissue. Three rounds of nested PCR, following a modified ARM-PCR protocol, produced the TCRbeta library. Using its own MiXCR run on the multiplex PCR reads, TCRdb lists one record per CDR3 protein. Of 120,000 or so distinct CDR3 sequences listed, 60% to 70% are singletons. Trimming stripped 5 bases from V and 3 bases from J, with 14 bases between. The CDR3 is 14 amino acids. CDR1 SGHTA and CDR2 FQGTGA come from the germline V gene.

This sequence was found in a man under 40 with non-small cell lung cancer. Sequenced input: lung tumor tissue. The chain employs TRBV7-3 and TRBJ2-7; D is undetermined. Here the CDR3 DNA reads TGTGCCAGCAGCCCCGGACCTCTCGTCTACGAGCAGTACTTC. The encoded protein is CASSPGPLVYEQYF.